This T cell receptor (beta chain) is drawn from a study of cytomegalovirus exposure and HLA in healthy donors. 60 Vbeta and 13 Jbeta primers were used in PCR. The data were produced by immunoSEQ multiplex PCR, yet TCRdb's version contains in-frame clones alone and is incomplete. The sample table includes about 34,000 clones. Trimming stripped 4 bases from V and 6 bases from J, with 13 bases between. The CDR3 is 14 residues long. Per germline, CDR1 SEHNR and CDR2 FQNEAQ (reference sequence). The material sequenced was PBMCs. The TCR comes from a woman in her 40s in good health and CMV-seropositive. The chain recombines TRBV7-9 with TRBJ1-3; D unresolved. DNA of the CDR3: TGTGCCAGCAGCTCTGGATCAGGAATAAACACCATATATTTT. Protein product: CASSSGSGINTIYF. Filled out from reference TRBV7-9 and TRBJ1-3, the complete variable domain reads DTGVSQNPRHKITKRGQNVTFRCDPISEHNRLYWYRQTLGQGPEFLTYFQNEAQLEKSRLLSDRFSAERPKGSFSTLEIQRTEQGDSAMYLCASSSGSGINTIYFGEGSWLTVV.